The subject of this entry is one T cell receptor beta chain. Per the germline V gene, CDR1 is SGHDN and CDR2 is FVKESK. V dropped 5 bases and J dropped 5 bases, with 18 bases sitting between them. CDR3 length: 15 amino acids. This entry belongs to a study of technical replicates of blood from a few donors. TCRdb's copy holds only in-frame clones and misses some; the assay was immunoSEQ multiplex PCR. The profile shows approximately 95,000 clones, around 95% of them singletons. The source of this sequence is a human donor in good health. Sequences were obtained from T cells isolated from PBMCs. The chain carries TRBV14 and TRBJ1-2, with D perhaps TRBD1 (5 bases). The DNA of the CDR3 is TGTGCCAGCAGCGAAACGGGACTGCTGGGGTATGGCTACACCTTC. Protein: CASSETGLLGYGYTF. The complete variable domain, with remaining parts taken from reference TRBV14 and TRBJ1-2, reads EAGVTQFPSHSVIEKGQTVTLRCDPISGHDNLYWYRRVMGKEIKFLLHFVKESKQDESGMPNNRFLAERTGGTYSTLKVQPAELEDSGVYFCASSETGLLGYGYTFGSGTRLTVV.